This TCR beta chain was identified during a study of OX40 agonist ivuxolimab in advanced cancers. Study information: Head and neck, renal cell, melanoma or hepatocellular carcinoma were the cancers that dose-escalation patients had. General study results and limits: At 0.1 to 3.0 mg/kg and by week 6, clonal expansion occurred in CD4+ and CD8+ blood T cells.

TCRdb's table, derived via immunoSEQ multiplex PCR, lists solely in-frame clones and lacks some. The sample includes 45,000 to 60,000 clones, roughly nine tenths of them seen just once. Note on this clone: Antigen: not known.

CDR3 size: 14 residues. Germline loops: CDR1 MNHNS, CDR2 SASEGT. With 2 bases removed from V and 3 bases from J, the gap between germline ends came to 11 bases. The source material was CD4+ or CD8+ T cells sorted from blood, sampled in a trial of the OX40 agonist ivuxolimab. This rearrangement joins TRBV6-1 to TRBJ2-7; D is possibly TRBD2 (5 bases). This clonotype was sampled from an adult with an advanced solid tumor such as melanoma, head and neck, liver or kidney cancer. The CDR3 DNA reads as TGTGCCAGCAGTGAATTGGGAGTTGACTACGAGCAGTACTTC. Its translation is CASSELGVDYEQYF.